Following are 29 T cell receptor beta chains from one sample sequenced in a study of esophageal squamous cell carcinoma under preoperative chemotherapy. MiXCR, run by TCRdb on the PCR reads, gives a single entry per CDR3 protein. Of several thousand distinct CDR3 sequences in the sample, approximately 31% were seen once. The time point here: before preoperative PTX-NDP chemotherapy. This material was acquired from a patient given preoperative chemotherapy. These TCRs come from a human donor with esophageal squamous cell carcinoma. The donor label of this sample is uncertain.

This clonotype ranks as medium-sized. The V call is TRBV7-2, the J call TRBJ2-1, with TRBD2 matching 11 bases. Trimming at V came to 6 bases and at J to 13 bases, leaving 11 bases not matched to a gene. Germline CDR1 and CDR2: SGHTA and FQGNSA. CDR3 length: 14 amino acids. The chain's CDR3 is CASSSTSGMETQFF. CDR3 DNA sequence: TGTGCCAGCAGTTCGACTAGCGGGATGGAGACCCAGTTCTTC. Complete variable domain (other parts from reference TRBV7-2 and TRBJ2-1): GAGVSQSPSNKVTEKGKDVELRCDPISGHTALYWYRQSLGQGLEFLIYFQGNSAPDKSGLPSDRFSAERTGGSVSTLTIQRTQQEDSAVYLCASSSTSGMETQFFGPGTRLTVL.

In this sample, this clonotype is medium-sized. The genes are TRBV10-2 and TRBJ2-1, with 10 bases identical to TRBD2. The CDR3 has 16 amino acids. The trim removed 7 bases at V and 0 bases at J, leaving 6 bases unmatched. Per germline, CDR1 WSHSY and CDR2 SAAADI. The CDR3 spells CASILAGELSYNEQFF. In nucleotides, the CDR3 is TGCGCCAGCATTCTAGCGGGAGAGCTCTCCTACAATGAGCAGTTCTTC.

This clonotype is deemed medium-sized. The chain carries TRBV7-8 and TRBJ2-1, with TRBD1 matching 7 bases. Germline CDR1 reads SGHVS; CDR2 reads FQNEAQ. V dropped 5 bases and J dropped 9; count of bases not matched to a gene: 7. There are 13 residues in the CDR3. Here the CDR3 reads CASSPSDRPEQFF. CDR3 nucleotide sequence: TGTGCCAGCAGCCCCTCGGACAGGCCTGAGCAGTTCTTC.

This clonotype was found once. One junction end disagrees with the germline gene, perhaps due to a read error. This chain uses TRBV7-2 with TRBJ2-4, with D perhaps TRBD2 (5 bases). Germline CDR1 and CDR2: SGHTA and FQGNSA. There are 16 residues in the CDR3. CDR3 nucleotide sequence: TGTGGCAGCAGCCGAGGGCACAAGGGAGATGGAGACATTCAGTACTTC. Its translation: CGSSRGHKGDGDIQYF.

Note on this clonotype: Compared with germline, one end of the junction differs, possibly owing to a read error. This sequence joins TRBV7-9 and TRBJ2-3; D is ambiguous. The CDR3 is 13 residues long. From germline, CDR1 is SEHNR and CDR2 FQNEAQ (reference sequence). The DNA of the CDR3 is TGTGCCAGCAGCTCCCCGACGGATTGCGAGCAGTACTTT. This gives the protein CASSSPTDCEQYF.

This clonotype was detected many times. This chain connects TRBV24-1 to TRBJ1-2; D unclear. The CDR3 consists of 12 residues. Germline V gene data show CDR1 as KGHDR and CDR2 as SFDVKD. With 3 bases removed from V and 2 bases from J, the gap between germline ends came to 3 bases. The CDR3 sequence: CATSDANYGYTF. The CDR3 nucleotides are TGTGCCACCAGTGATGCAAACTATGGCTACACCTTC.

The V gene is TRBV7-8, the J gene TRBJ1-1; 9 nucleotides align to TRBD1. The CDR3 length is 14 residues. From germline, CDR1 is SGHVS and CDR2 FQNEAQ. Trimming at V came to 0 bases and at J to 8 bases, leaving 4 bases not matched to a gene. The DNA for the CDR3 is TGTGCCAGCAGCTTAGCACAGGGGGCGACGGAAGCTTTCTTT. Translated: CASSLAQGATEAFF.

By proportion, this clonotype is medium-sized. This chain links TRBV6-5 with TRBJ2-1; possibly TRBD1 or TRBD2 for D (6 bases each). The better agreement between TRBJ2-7 and the DNA end casts doubt on the J call. The CDR3 sequence is 14 residues long. Germline V CDR1 and CDR2: MNHEY, SVGAGI. The CDR3 sequence is CASTPGGPRTEQYF. CDR3 sequence (DNA): TGTGCCAGCACCCCCGGGGGCCCCCGAACTGAGCAGTACTTC.

In this sample, this clonotype is medium-sized. The chain has TRBV6-5 and TRBJ2-1, with D unresolved. The J call may be wrong; the DNA end is better matched by TRBJ2-7. The CDR3 is 14 amino acids. Germline V lookup: CDR1 MNHEY, CDR2 SVGAGI. The CDR3 is CASTLDRSSYEQYF. In DNA, the CDR3 is TGTGCCAGCACTCTGGATAGGAGCTCCTACGAGCAGTACTTC.

This clonotype came up many times. A much more abundant neighbour one base away suggests this may be a read error. The rearrangement joins TRBV6-1 to TRBJ2-1, with D maybe TRBD2 (7 bases). Looked up from germline, CDR1 is MNHNS and CDR2 is SASEGT. With 5 bases removed from V and 10 bases from J, the gap between germline ends came to 21 bases. This CDR3 region has 15 residues. CDR3: CASSPSQGGSYEQFF. The CDR3, as DNA: TGTGCCAGCAGTCCATCACAGGGCGGGAGCTACGAGCAGTTCTTC.

This clonotype was recorded at least ten times. The chain employs TRBV6-5 and TRBJ2-1; D perhaps matches TRBD2 (6 bases). The J call may be in error: the DNA end matches TRBJ2-7 better. Germline assignment: CDR1 MNHEY and CDR2 SVGAGI. The CDR3 length is 14 residues. CDR3 nucleotide sequence: TGTGCCAGCATCACTCCCCCTCCGGAGGGGGAGCAGTACTTC. Its protein is CASITPPPEGEQYF.

Comment on this clonotype: Germline and junction disagree at one end, which may indicate a read error. The chain recombines TRBV6-5 with TRBJ2-1, with TRBD1 identical over 10 bases. Germline-derived CDR1 and CDR2 are MNHEY and SVGAGI. The CDR3 is 16 amino acids. The CDR3 DNA reads TGTGCCAGCAGTTCATTGACAGGGGGCTCCTACAATGAGGAGTTGTTC. This codes for CASSSLTGGSYNEELF.

On this clonotype: A much larger clone lies one base from this, so it may be a read error. The chain links TRBV7-2 to TRBJ1-4, with D hard to call. Germline CDR1 and CDR2: SGHTA and FQGNSA. The CDR3 extends over 12 amino acids. This CDR3 reads CAGSSSREKLFF. CDR3 nucleotide sequence: TGTGCCGGCAGTTCGAGCCGGGAAAAACTGTTTTTT.

The gene calls are TRBV6-1 and TRBJ2-7; 7 nucleotides align to TRBD1. The CDR3 has 15 residues. With 3 bases clipped from V and 9 bases from J, the junction kept 14 bases outside the gene matches. CDR1 MNHNS and CDR2 SASEGT come from the germline V gene. CDR3 residues: CASSDRVRGSCGQYF. The CDR3 nucleotides are TGTGCCAGCAGTGATCGTGTCAGGGGGTCCTGCGGGCAGTACTTC.

This clonotype was detected many times. The genes are TRBV28 and TRBJ1-2; 10 bases agree with TRBD1. Trimming at V came to 5 bases and at J to 7 bases, leaving 4 bases not matched to a gene. Germline CDR1 and CDR2: MDHEN and SYDVKM. The CDR3 consists of 13 residues. CDR3 sequence: CASSIGQGVGYTF. CDR3 nucleotide sequence: TGTGCCAGCAGTATTGGACAGGGGGTTGGCTACACCTTC.

This clonotype is labeled as large. The CDR3 spells CASSKGLAGTDTQYF. DNA for the CDR3: TGTGCCAGCAGTAAGGGACTAGCGGGGACAGATACGCAGTATTTT. The chain joins TRBV6-1 to TRBJ2-3; TRBD2 matches at 13 bases. Germline loops: CDR1 MNHNS, CDR2 SASEGT. The ends lost 5 bases at V and 3 bases at J; junction bases unmatched: 2. This CDR3 spans 15 amino acids.

As to this clonotype: The conserved phenylalanine or tryptophan normally closing the CDR3 is absent here, so this likely arose from a read error. The DNA is left out, because the CDR3 cannot be placed on it with certainty; the CDR3 is given as TCRdb lists it. The rearrangement links TRBV25-1 to TRBJ2-3; TRBD2 is the table's D call and was not checked against the DNA. The CDR3 is 15 residues long, counting both termini. From germline, CDR1 is MGHDK and CDR2 SYGVNS. The CDR3 is CASSEPSGRTETQDV.

Notes on this clonotype: One end of the junction does not line up with germline, which may come from a read error. This chain links TRBV28 with TRBJ2-1; D possibly corresponds to TRBD2 (6 bases). Germline V gene sequence: CDR1 MDHEN, CDR2 SYDVKM. This CDR3 region has 14 residues. CDR3 nucleotides: TGTGCCAGCAGCGCGGTGGGACTCAAAGAGACCCAGGACTTC. It codes for CASSAVGLKETQDF.

This clonotype was observed at least ten times. V is TRBV10-1 and J is TRBJ1-3; no clear D gene. Trimming left V 6 bases short and J 2 bases short, with 8 bases between. Germline V lookup: CDR1 WNHNN, CDR2 SYGVQD (reference sequence). The CDR3 runs to 13 residues. The DNA of the CDR3 is TGCGCCAGCAGCGAAGTAGCTGGAAACACCATATATTTT. This codes for CASSEVAGNTIYF.

The V gene is TRBV6-1, the J gene TRBJ2-5; TRBD2 aligns across 9 bases. CDR3 length equals 16 residues. V gave up 1 base and J gave up 12 bases; unmatched junction bases: 15. The germline CDR1 and CDR2 sequences are MNHNS and SASEGT. In DNA form, the CDR3 reads TGTGCCAGCAGTGAAGTTAGCGGGAGAGGTGGCTACGAGGAGTACTTC. The encoded protein is CASSEVSGRGGYEEYF.

This clonotype has at least ten counts. The conserved final phenylalanine or tryptophan is absent from the CDR3, which likely points to a read error. The DNA is left out, because the CDR3 cannot be placed on it with certainty; the CDR3 is given as TCRdb lists it. This chain connects TRBV6-5 to TRBJ1-4. The CDR3 is 8 amino acids in total, end residues counted. CDR1 MNHEY and CDR2 SVGAGI come from the germline V gene. The CDR3 spells CASSYSGL.

By share, this clonotype counts as medium-sized. The chain employs TRBV10-2 and TRBJ2-5; 15 nucleotides agree with TRBD2. This CDR3 has 18 amino acids. Germline CDR1 and CDR2: WSHSY and SAAADI. J was trimmed by 2 bases and V by 5 bases; bases with no gene match: 9. The chain's CDR3 is CASSFGTSGRRRQETQYF. For the CDR3, the DNA is TGCGCCAGCAGTTTTGGGACTAGCGGGAGGAGGCGGCAAGAGACCCAGTACTTC.

The V call is TRBV7-8, the J call TRBJ2-1; TRBD1 matches 7 bases. CDR1 is SGHVS and CDR2 is FQNEAQ in the germline V gene. V was pared by 5 bases and J by 9 bases, with 7 bases of the junction left unmatched. The CDR3 has 13 residues. CDR3 amino acids: CASSRSDRREQFF. The CDR3 nucleotides are TGTGCCAGCAGCCGCTCGGACAGGCGTGAGCAGTTCTTC.

About this clonotype: Germline and junction disagree at one end, which may indicate a read error. The chain has TRBV5-5 and TRBJ2-1; D gene uncertain. This CDR3 contains 13 residues. Germline CDR1 reads SGHKS; CDR2 reads YYEKEE (reference sequence). CDR3 in DNA: TGTGCCAGCAGCAACAACGGCTACAATGAGCGGTTCTTC. The encoded protein is CASSNNGYNERFF.

J is TRBJ1-3 and V is TRBV6-1; D gene uncertain. V lost 5 bases to trimming and J lost 0 bases, with 14 bases between them. The CDR3 loop spans 16 amino acids. The V gene's germline CDR1 is MNHNS and CDR2 SASEGT. This CDR3 is CASSTPRASSGNTIYF. DNA for the CDR3: TGTGCCAGCAGTACCCCACGAGCGAGCTCTGGAAACACCATATATTTT.

This clonotype was counted many times. The chain employs TRBV10-2 and TRBJ1-1, with TRBD1 matching over 7 bases. V lost 2 bases to trimming and J lost 5 bases; unmatched junction nucleotides: 5. This CDR3 is built from 14 residues. Germline CDR1 reads WSHSY; CDR2 reads SAAADI. The CDR3, as DNA: TGCGCCAGCAGTGAGCAGGGGGTCAAGACTGAAGCTTTCTTT. Its protein product is CASSEQGVKTEAFF.

This clonotype was detected ten times or more. The rearrangement links TRBV6-1 to TRBJ2-1; the D is unclear. The J call is doubtful: the DNA matches TRBJ2-7 better. This CDR3 has 11 residues. The germline V gene encodes CDR1 MNHNS and CDR2 SASEGT. For the CDR3, the DNA is TGTGCCAGCAGTGAAGTGAATGAGCAGTACTTC. This encodes CASSEVNEQYF.

This clonotype was seen repeatedly, ten times or more. The CDR3 reads CASSYRGGNTEAFF. In DNA form, the CDR3 reads TGTGCCAGCAGTTACAGGGGGGGAAACACTGAAGCTTTCTTT. The J gene is TRBJ1-1, the V gene TRBV6-5; D possibly corresponds to TRBD1 (6 bases). The CDR3 runs 14 residues. Germline loops: CDR1 MNHEY, CDR2 SVGAGI. The germline V and J ends were trimmed by 2 bases and 2 bases, with 9 bases remaining between them.

As for this clonotype: The conserved final phenylalanine or tryptophan is absent from the CDR3, which likely points to a read error. Because the CDR3's place on the DNA is in doubt, the DNA is left out and the CDR3 is given as listed by TCRdb. The CDR3 here is CASSGTSGGGWEEQFC. The genes are TRBV12-3 or TRBV12-4 and TRBJ2-3; TRBD2, the D gene given by the table, was not confirmed from the DNA. The CDR3 contains 16 residues when both ends are counted.